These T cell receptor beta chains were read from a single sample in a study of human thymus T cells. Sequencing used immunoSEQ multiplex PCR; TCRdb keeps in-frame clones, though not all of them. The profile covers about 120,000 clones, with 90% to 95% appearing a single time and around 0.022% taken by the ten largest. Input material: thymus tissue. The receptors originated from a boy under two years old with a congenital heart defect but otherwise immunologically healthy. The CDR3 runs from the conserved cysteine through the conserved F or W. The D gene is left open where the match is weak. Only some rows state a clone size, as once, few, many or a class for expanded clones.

CDR3 protein: CASSGDRGREETQYF; CDR3 DNA: TGTGCCAGCAGTGGCGACAGGGGGCGCGAGGAGACCCAGTACTTC; D gene: TRBD1; V gene: TRBV28; J gene: TRBJ2-5; clone size: once
CDR3 protein: CASPIGGTRTYNSPLHF; CDR3 DNA: TGTGCCAGCCCCATTGGGGGTACCAGAACCTATAATTCACCCCTCCACTTT; D gene: -; V gene: TRBV5-8; J gene: TRBJ1-6; clone size: -
CDR3 protein: CASSQSASSPQHF; CDR3 DNA: TGTGCCAGCAGCCAATCCGCGTCGTCGCCCCAGCATTTT; D gene: -; V gene: TRBV16; J gene: TRBJ1-5; clone size: -
CDR3 protein: CASSLGGRGYQETQYF; CDR3 DNA: TGTGCCAGCAGCTTAGGCGGCAGGGGGTACCAAGAGACCCAGTACTTC; D gene: TRBD1; V gene: TRBV13; J gene: TRBJ2-5; clone size: -
CDR3 protein: CASSRGHMQTQYF; CDR3 DNA: TGTGCCAGCAGCAGGGGGCATATGCAGACCCAGTACTTC; D gene: TRBD1; V gene: TRBV28; J gene: TRBJ2-5; clone size: -
CDR3 protein: CASSVNTDTQYF; CDR3 DNA: TGTGCCAGCAGCGTTAACACAGATACGCAGTATTTT; D gene: -; V gene: TRBV9; J gene: TRBJ2-3; clone size: -
CDR3 protein: CASSDRDRGLEKKRGYTF; CDR3 DNA: TGTGCCAGCAGCGACCGGGACAGGGGGTTAGAAAAAAAACGTGGCTACACCTTC; D gene: TRBD1; V gene: TRBV9; J gene: TRBJ1-2; clone size: -
CDR3 protein: CASSQDKIGGINEQFF; CDR3 DNA: TGCGCCAGCAGCCAAGATAAAATAGGGGGCATAAATGAGCAGTTCTTC; D gene: TRBD1; V gene: TRBV4-3; J gene: TRBJ2-1; clone size: -
CDR3 protein: CASSFSRFSGNTIYF; CDR3 DNA: TGTGCCAGCAGCTTTTCCCGGTTCTCTGGAAACACCATATATTTT; D gene: -; V gene: TRBV7-2; J gene: TRBJ1-3; clone size: -
CDR3 protein: CASSRWGWGQTQETQYF; CDR3 DNA: TGCGCCAGCAGCCGGTGGGGTTGGGGACAGACCCAAGAGACCCAGTACTTC; D gene: TRBD1; V gene: TRBV4-1; J gene: TRBJ2-5; clone size: -
CDR3 protein: CASSLQGAVNEKLFF; CDR3 DNA: TGTGCCAGCAGCCTACAGGGAGCAGTTAATGAAAAACTGTTTTTT; D gene: -; V gene: TRBV7-8; J gene: TRBJ1-4; clone size: -
CDR3 protein: CASGLVAGYTF; CDR3 DNA: TGTGCTAGTGGTTTGGTAGCCGGATACACCTTC; D gene: -; V gene: TRBV12-5; J gene: TRBJ1-2; clone size: -
CDR3 protein: CASSLRDLGQPQHF; CDR3 DNA: TGTGCCAGCAGTCTCCGGGACTTAGGTCAGCCCCAGCATTTT; D gene: -; V gene: TRBV6-6; J gene: TRBJ1-5; clone size: once
CDR3 protein: CASSLRDRCARWGYTF; CDR3 DNA: TGTGCCAGCAGCTTGCGGGATAGGTGCGCTAGATGGGGCTACACCTTC; D gene: -; V gene: TRBV9; J gene: TRBJ1-2; clone size: -
CDR3 protein: CSVATGDTEAFF; CDR3 DNA: TGCAGCGTGGCCACAGGGGACACTGAAGCTTTCTTT; D gene: TRBD1; V gene: TRBV29-1; J gene: TRBJ1-1; clone size: few
CDR3 protein: CASPTGGEWLRSPLHF; CDR3 DNA: TGTGCCAGCCCAACAGGGGGCGAGTGGCTACGGTCACCCCTCCACTTT; D gene: TRBD1; V gene: TRBV28; J gene: TRBJ1-6; clone size: -
CDR3 protein: CASSLTTGGLDEQYF; CDR3 DNA: TGTGCCAGCAGTTTGACTACAGGGGGCTTGGACGAGCAGTACTTC; D gene: TRBD1; V gene: TRBV28; J gene: TRBJ2-7; clone size: -
CDR3 protein: CASSIGKGIKNIQYF; CDR3 DNA: TGTGCCAGTAGTATCGGGAAGGGGATCAAAAACATTCAGTACTTC; D gene: -; V gene: TRBV19; J gene: TRBJ2-4; clone size: -
CDR3 protein: CASSFRVTGELFF; CDR3 DNA: TGCGCCAGCAGCTTCCGTGTCACCGGGGAGCTGTTTTTT; D gene: -; V gene: TRBV5-1; J gene: TRBJ2-2; clone size: -
CDR3 protein: CASSLRRAAYNQPQHF; CDR3 DNA: TGCGCCAGCAGCTTGAGACGGGCAGCCTACAATCAGCCCCAGCATTTT; D gene: -; V gene: TRBV5-1; J gene: TRBJ1-5; clone size: -
CDR3 protein: CASSFRGQGLNEKLFF; CDR3 DNA: TGTGCCAGCAGTTTTAGGGGACAGGGCCTTAATGAAAAACTGTTTTTT; D gene: TRBD1; V gene: TRBV28; J gene: TRBJ1-4; clone size: -
CDR3 protein: CASSRLGTVLTRSGANVLTF; CDR3 DNA: TGCGCCAGCAGCCGATTAGGGACAGTACTAACTCGCTCTGGGGCCAACGTCCTGACTTTC; D gene: TRBD1; V gene: TRBV4-1; J gene: TRBJ2-6; clone size: once
CDR3 protein: CASSLCPGKLCTEAFF; CDR3 DNA: TGCGCCAGCAGCCTATGCCCAGGAAAATTATGCACTGAAGCTTTCTTT; D gene: -; V gene: TRBV4-3; J gene: TRBJ1-1; clone size: -
CDR3 protein: CASSHPATNEKLFF; CDR3 DNA: TGTGCCAGCAGTCACCCCGCAACTAATGAAAAACTGTTTTTT; D gene: -; V gene: TRBV28; J gene: TRBJ1-4; clone size: -
CDR3 protein: CASSQEGRSTANEKLFF; CDR3 DNA: TGCGCCAGCAGCCAAGAGGGCAGGTCGACAGCTAATGAAAAACTGTTTTTT; D gene: -; V gene: TRBV4-3; J gene: TRBJ1-4; clone size: -
CDR3 protein: CASTRRGMDEQYF; CDR3 DNA: TGCGCCAGCACTCGTAGAGGAATGGACGAGCAGTACTTC; D gene: -; V gene: TRBV23-1; J gene: TRBJ2-7; clone size: -
CDR3 protein: CASSLVQGGRVTEAFF; CDR3 DNA: TGTGCCAGCAGCTTAGTTCAGGGGGGAAGAGTTACTGAAGCTTTCTTT; D gene: TRBD1; V gene: TRBV7-2; J gene: TRBJ1-1; clone size: -
CDR3 protein: CASRKLPQGDTEAFF; CDR3 DNA: TGTGCCAGCAGGAAACTACCCCAGGGGGACACTGAAGCTTTCTTT; D gene: TRBD1; V gene: TRBV6-6; J gene: TRBJ1-1; clone size: -
CDR3 protein: CASSPSTCRNTIYF; CDR3 DNA: TGTGCCAGCAGCCCTAGCACTTGTCGAAACACCATATATTTT; D gene: -; V gene: TRBV14; J gene: TRBJ1-3; clone size: -
CDR3 protein: CASSQNTNYGYTF; CDR3 DNA: TGCGCCAGCAGCCAAAATACTAACTATGGCTACACCTTC; D gene: -; V gene: TRBV4-1; J gene: TRBJ1-2; clone size: -
CDR3 protein: CASSLSAWISPLHF; CDR3 DNA: TGTGCCAGCAGCTTATCCGCCTGGATTTCACCCCTCCACTTT; D gene: -; V gene: TRBV13; J gene: TRBJ1-6; clone size: -
CDR3 protein: CASSLGQRINNEQFF; CDR3 DNA: TGTGCCAGCAGCTTGGGACAGAGAATAAACAATGAGCAGTTCTTC; D gene: -; V gene: TRBV5-6; J gene: TRBJ2-1; clone size: -
CDR3 protein: CASSFRVWRGPYEQYF; CDR3 DNA: TGTGCCAGCAGCTTTCGGGTCTGGAGAGGCCCCTACGAGCAGTACTTC; D gene: -; V gene: TRBV13; J gene: TRBJ2-7; clone size: -
CDR3 protein: CASSLVRDTEAFF; CDR3 DNA: TGTGCCAGCAGCTTAGTCCGGGACACTGAAGCTTTCTTT; D gene: -; V gene: TRBV11-2; J gene: TRBJ1-1; clone size: -
CDR3 protein: CASSQDGSRRSKETQYF; CDR3 DNA: TGCGCCAGCAGCCAAGATGGGAGTCGTCGAAGTAAAGAGACCCAGTACTTC; D gene: -; V gene: TRBV4-3; J gene: TRBJ2-5; clone size: -
CDR3 protein: CASSYSGGSSYGYTF; CDR3 DNA: TGTGCCAGCAGTTACTCGGGGGGCTCGTCCTATGGCTACACCTTC; D gene: -; V gene: TRBV6-5; J gene: TRBJ1-2; clone size: -
CDR3 protein: CASSQVVASGELFF; CDR3 DNA: TGTGCCAGCAGCCAAGTCGTCGCAAGCGGGGAGCTGTTTTTT; D gene: -; V gene: TRBV4-2; J gene: TRBJ2-2; clone size: -
CDR3 protein: CSVEAGGRNEQYF; CDR3 DNA: TGCAGCGTTGAAGCAGGGGGAAGGAACGAGCAGTACTTC; D gene: TRBD1; V gene: TRBV29-1; J gene: TRBJ2-7; clone size: -
CDR3 protein: CAISEKQSSSYNSPLHF; CDR3 DNA: TGTGCCATCAGTGAGAAACAGTCGAGCTCCTATAATTCACCCCTCCACTTT; D gene: -; V gene: TRBV10-3; J gene: TRBJ1-6; clone size: -
CDR3 protein: CASSLREQETQYF; CDR3 DNA: TGTGCCAGCAGCTTAAGGGAGCAAGAGACCCAGTACTTC; D gene: -; V gene: TRBV11-2; J gene: TRBJ2-5; clone size: once
CDR3 protein: CASSERKLTGRDRDYGYTF; CDR3 DNA: TGTGCCAGCAGCGAAAGGAAACTGACAGGGAGAGACAGGGACTATGGCTACACCTTC; D gene: TRBD1; V gene: TRBV11-3; J gene: TRBJ1-2; clone size: once
CDR3 protein: CASSLVGSASGNTIYF; CDR3 DNA: TGTGCCAGCAGCTTGGTCGGTTCTGCCTCTGGAAACACCATATATTTT; D gene: -; V gene: TRBV5-4; J gene: TRBJ1-3; clone size: -
CDR3 protein: CASSFPLLRGQGEDGYTF; CDR3 DNA: TGTGCCAGCAGTTTTCCCCTCCTCAGAGGACAGGGGGAGGATGGCTACACCTTC; D gene: TRBD1; V gene: TRBV28; J gene: TRBJ1-2; clone size: -